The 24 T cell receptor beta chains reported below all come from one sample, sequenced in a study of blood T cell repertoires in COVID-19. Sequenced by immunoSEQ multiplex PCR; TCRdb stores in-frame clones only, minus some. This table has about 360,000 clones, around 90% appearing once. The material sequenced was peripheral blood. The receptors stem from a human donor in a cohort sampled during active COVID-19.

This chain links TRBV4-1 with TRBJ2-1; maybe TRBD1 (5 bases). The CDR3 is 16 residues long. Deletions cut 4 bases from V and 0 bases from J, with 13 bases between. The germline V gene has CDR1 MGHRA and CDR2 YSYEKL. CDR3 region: CASSLKDTGSYNEQFF. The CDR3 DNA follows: TGCGCCAGCAGCCTAAAGGACACAGGCTCCTACAATGAGCAGTTCTTC.

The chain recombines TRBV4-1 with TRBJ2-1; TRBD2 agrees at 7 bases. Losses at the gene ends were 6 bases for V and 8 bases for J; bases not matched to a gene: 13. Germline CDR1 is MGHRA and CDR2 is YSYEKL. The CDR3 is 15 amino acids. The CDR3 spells CASSLMAGVVYEQFF. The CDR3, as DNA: TGCGCCAGCAGTTTAATGGCGGGAGTTGTATATGAGCAGTTCTTC.

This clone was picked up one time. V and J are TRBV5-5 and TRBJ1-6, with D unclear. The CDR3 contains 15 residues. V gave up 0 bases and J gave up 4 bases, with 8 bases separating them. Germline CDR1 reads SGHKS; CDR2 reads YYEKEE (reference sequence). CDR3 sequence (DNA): TGTGCCAGCAGCTTGGAGGCAGGATATAATTCACCCCTCCACTTT. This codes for CASSLEAGYNSPLHF.

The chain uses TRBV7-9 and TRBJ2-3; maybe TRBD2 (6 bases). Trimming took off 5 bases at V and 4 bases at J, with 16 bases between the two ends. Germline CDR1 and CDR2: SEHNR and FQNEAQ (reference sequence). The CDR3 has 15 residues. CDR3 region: CASSDPRLGADTQYF. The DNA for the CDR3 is TGTGCCAGCAGCGACCCCCGACTAGGTGCAGATACGCAGTATTTT. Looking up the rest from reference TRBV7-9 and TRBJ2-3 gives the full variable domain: DTGVSQNPRHKITKRGQNVTFRCDPISEHNRLYWYRQTLGQGPEFLTYFQNEAQLEKSRLLSDRFSAERPKGSFSTLEIQRTEQGDSAMYLCASSDPRLGADTQYFGPGTRLTVL.

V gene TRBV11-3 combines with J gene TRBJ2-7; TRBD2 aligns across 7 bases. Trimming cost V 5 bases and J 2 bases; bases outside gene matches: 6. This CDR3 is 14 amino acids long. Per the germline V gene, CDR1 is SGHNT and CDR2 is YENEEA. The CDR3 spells CASSLGGGTYEQYF. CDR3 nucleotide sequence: TGTGCCAGCAGCCTGGGGGGGGGTACCTACGAGCAGTACTTC.

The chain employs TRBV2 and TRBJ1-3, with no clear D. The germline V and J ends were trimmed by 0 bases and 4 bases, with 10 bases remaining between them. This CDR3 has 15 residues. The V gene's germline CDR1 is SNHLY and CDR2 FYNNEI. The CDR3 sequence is CASSEALKTGNTIYF. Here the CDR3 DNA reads TGTGCCAGCAGTGAAGCTCTTAAAACAGGAAACACCATATATTTT.

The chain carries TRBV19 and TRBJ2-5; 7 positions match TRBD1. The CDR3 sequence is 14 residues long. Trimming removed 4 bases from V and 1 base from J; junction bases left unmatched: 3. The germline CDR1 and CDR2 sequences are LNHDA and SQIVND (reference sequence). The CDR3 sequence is CASSTQGVQETQYF. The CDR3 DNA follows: TGTGCCAGTAGTACGCAGGGGGTCCAAGAGACCCAGTACTTC. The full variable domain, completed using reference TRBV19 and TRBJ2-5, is DGGITQSPKYLFRKEGQNVTLSCEQNLNHDAMYWYRQDPGQGLRLIYYSQIVNDFQKGDIAEGYSVSREKKESFPLTVTSAQKNPTAFYLCASSTQGVQETQYFGPGTRLLVL.

CDR3 region: CASSRVDPNTGELFF. CDR3 sequence (DNA): TGTGCCAGCAGTCGAGTCGATCCGAACACCGGGGAGCTGTTTTTT. This chain links TRBV2 with TRBJ2-2, with D hard to call. Germline lookup yields CDR1 SNHLY and CDR2 FYNNEI. V lost 5 bases, J lost 0 bases, and 10 bases lay in between. The CDR3 runs 15 residues.

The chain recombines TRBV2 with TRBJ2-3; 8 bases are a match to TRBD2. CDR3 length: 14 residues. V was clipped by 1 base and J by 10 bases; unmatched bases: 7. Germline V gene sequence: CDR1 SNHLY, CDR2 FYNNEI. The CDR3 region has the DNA TGTGCCAGCAGTGAAGGGGGACCGGGACTAGCGCAGTATTTT. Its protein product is CASSEGGPGLAQYF.

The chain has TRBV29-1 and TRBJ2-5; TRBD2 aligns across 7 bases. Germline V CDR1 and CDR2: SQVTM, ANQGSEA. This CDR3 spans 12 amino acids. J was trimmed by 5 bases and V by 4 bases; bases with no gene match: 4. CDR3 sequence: CSVVRGVETQYF. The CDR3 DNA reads TGCAGCGTTGTCCGGGGGGTTGAGACCCAGTACTTC. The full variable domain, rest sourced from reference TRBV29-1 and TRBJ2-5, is SAVISQKPSRDICQRGTSLTIQCQVDSQVTMMFWYRQQPGQSLTLIATANQGSEATYESGFVIDKFPISRPNLTFSTLTVSNMSPEDSSIYLCSVVRGVETQYFGPGTRLLVL.

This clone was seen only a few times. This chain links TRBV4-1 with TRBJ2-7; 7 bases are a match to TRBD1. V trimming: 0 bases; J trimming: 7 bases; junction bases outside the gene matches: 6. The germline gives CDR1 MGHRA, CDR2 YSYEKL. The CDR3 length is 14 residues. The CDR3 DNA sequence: TGCGCCAGCAGCCAAGACCCACAGGGGACGGAGCAGTACTTC. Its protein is CASSQDPQGTEQYF.

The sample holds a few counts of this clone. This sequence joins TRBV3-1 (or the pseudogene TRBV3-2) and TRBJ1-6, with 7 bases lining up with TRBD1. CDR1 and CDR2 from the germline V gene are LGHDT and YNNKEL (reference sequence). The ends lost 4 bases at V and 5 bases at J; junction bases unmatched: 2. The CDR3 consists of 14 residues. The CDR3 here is CASSRGQDNSPLHF. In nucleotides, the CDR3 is TGTGCCAGCAGCCGCGGACAGGATAATTCACCCCTCCACTTT.

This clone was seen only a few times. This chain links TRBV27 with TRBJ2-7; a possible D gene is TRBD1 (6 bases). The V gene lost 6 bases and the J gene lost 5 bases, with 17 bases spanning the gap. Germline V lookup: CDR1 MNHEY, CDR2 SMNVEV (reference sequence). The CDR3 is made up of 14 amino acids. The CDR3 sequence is CASSEQGPSHEQYF. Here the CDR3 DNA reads TGTGCCAGCAGCGAACAGGGACCGTCTCACGAGCAGTACTTC.

The CDR3 region is CASSPTTTGEETQYF. In DNA form, the CDR3 reads TGTGCCAGCAGCCCAACTACGACAGGGGAGGAGACCCAGTACTTC. The V gene is TRBV7-9, the J gene TRBJ2-5; 8 bases are a match to TRBD1. J lost 5 bases, V lost 5 bases, and 10 bases had no gene match. Germline CDR1 SEHNR, CDR2 FQNEAQ (reference sequence). CDR3 length equals 15 residues.

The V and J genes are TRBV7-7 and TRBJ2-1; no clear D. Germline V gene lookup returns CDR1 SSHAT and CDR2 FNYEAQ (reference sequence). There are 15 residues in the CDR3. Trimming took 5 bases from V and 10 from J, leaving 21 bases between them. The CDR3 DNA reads TGTGCCAGCAGCCCAGAGGTGGTAGAGTCCAGCGAGCAGTTCTTC. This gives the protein CASSPEVVESSEQFF. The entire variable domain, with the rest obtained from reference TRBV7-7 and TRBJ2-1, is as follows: GAGVSQSPRYKVTKRGQDVTLRCDPISSHATLYWYQQALGQGPEFLTYFNYEAQPDKSGLPSDRFSAERPEGSISTLTIQRTEQRDSAMYRCASSPEVVESSEQFFGPGTRLTVL.

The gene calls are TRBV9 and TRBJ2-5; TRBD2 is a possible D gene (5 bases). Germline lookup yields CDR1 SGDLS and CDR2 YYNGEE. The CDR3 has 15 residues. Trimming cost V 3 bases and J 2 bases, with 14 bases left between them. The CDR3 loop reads CASSAHRGPQETQYF. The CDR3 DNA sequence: TGTGCCAGCAGCGCCCACCGGGGTCCACAAGAGACCCAGTACTTC.

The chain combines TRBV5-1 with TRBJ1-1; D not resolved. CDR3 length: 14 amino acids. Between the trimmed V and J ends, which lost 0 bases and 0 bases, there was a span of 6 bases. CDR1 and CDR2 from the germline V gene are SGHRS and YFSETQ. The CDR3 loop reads CASSLETLNTEAFF. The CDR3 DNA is TGCGCCAGCAGCTTGGAGACACTGAACACTGAAGCTTTCTTT.

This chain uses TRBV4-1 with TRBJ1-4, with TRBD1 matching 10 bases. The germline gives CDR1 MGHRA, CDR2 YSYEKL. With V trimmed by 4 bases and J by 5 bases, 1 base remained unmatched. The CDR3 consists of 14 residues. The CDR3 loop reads CASSPGQGNEKLFF. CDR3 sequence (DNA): TGCGCCAGCAGCCCGGGACAGGGGAATGAAAAACTGTTTTTT.

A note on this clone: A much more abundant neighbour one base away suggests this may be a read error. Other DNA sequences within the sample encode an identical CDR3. CDR3 nucleotides: TGCAGCGTCGGACAGACCTACGAGCAGTACTTC. It specifies CSVGQTYEQYF. The V gene is TRBV29-1, the J gene TRBJ2-7; tentative D call: TRBD1 (6 bases). CDR1 and CDR2 (germline): SQVTM, ANQGSEA. Trimming pared 6 bases from V and 2 bases from J, leaving 8 bases between. CDR3 length equals 11 residues.

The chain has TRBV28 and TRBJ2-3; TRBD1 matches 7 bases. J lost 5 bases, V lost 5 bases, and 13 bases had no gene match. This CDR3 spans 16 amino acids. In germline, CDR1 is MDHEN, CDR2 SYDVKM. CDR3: CASSPAAEGALDTQYF. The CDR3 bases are TGTGCCAGCAGTCCCGCGGCAGAGGGGGCGTTAGATACGCAGTATTTT.

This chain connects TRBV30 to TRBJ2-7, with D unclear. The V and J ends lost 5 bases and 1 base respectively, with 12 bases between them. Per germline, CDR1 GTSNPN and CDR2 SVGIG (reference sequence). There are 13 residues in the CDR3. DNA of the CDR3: TGTGCCTGGTCGGTTGAGGCGTCCTACGAGCAGTACTTC. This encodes CAWSVEASYEQYF. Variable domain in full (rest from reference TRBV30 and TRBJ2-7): SQTIHQWPATLVQPVGSPLSLECTVEGTSNPNLYWYRQAAGRGLQLLFYSVGIGQISSEVPQNLSASRPQDRQFILSSKKLLLSDSGFYLCAWSVEASYEQYFGPGTRLTVT.

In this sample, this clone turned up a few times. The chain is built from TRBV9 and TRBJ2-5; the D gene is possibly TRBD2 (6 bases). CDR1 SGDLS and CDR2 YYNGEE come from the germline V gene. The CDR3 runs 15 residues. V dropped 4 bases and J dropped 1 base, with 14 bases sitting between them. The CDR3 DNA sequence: TGTGCCAGCAGCCCCTGGAGCGGGTCCCAAGAGACCCAGTACTTC. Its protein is CASSPWSGSQETQYF.

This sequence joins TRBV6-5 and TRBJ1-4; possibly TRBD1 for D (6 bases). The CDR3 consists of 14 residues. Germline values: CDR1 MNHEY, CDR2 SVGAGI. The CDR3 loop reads CASAGGATNEKLFF. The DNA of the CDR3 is TGTGCTTCAGCGGGGGGGGCGACTAATGAAAAACTGTTTTTT.

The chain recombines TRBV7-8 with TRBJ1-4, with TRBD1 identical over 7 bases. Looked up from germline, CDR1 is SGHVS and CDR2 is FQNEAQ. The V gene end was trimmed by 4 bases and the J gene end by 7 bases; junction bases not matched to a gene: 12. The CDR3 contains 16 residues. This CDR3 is CASSSSTGLGGEKLFF. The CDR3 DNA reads TGTGCCAGCAGCTCATCGACAGGGTTAGGGGGTGAAAAACTGTTTTTT.